A selection of T cell receptor beta chains follows, all from one sample in a study of human T cells and chemical hapten exposure. Each CDR3 protein is one row after TCRdb ran MiXCR on the RACE reads. The data hold 300,000 to 450,000 distinct CDR3 sequences, with roughly 4.6% observed a single time. The source material was whole blood, sampled in connection with sensitization to the hapten diphenylcyclopropenone (DPC). The receptors come from a woman aged 45-59 years with alopecia areata. Some clones in this sample may be carry-over from other donors' samples. CDR3s include the opening cysteine and the closing phenylalanine or tryptophan. Fields, in order: CDR3 length, V gene, J gene, CDR3 protein.

>15|TRBV5-1|TRBJ2-7
CASSLAGTRPYEQYF
>14|TRBV12-3/TRBV12-4|TRBJ2-3
CASSLARFTDTQYF
>16|TRBV13|TRBJ2-3
CASSLGAGERADTQYF
>10|TRBV11-3|TRBJ1-2
CASKYYGYTF
>17|TRBV3-1|TRBJ1-4
CASSQKSLGPANEKLFF
>14|TRBV21-1|TRBJ2-5
CASSPSDREETQYF
>14|TRBV6-1|TRBJ1-2
CASSATGTGYGYTF
>13|TRBV7-2|TRBJ2-7
CASSPQLSYEQYF
>13|TRBV29-1|TRBJ2-2
CSVLRGNTGELFF
>16|TRBV4-1|TRBJ1-1
CASSHGQGDKNTEAFF
>17|TRBV28|TRBJ2-6
CASRQWTGIVGANVLTF
>14|TRBV12-3/TRBV12-4|TRBJ1-5
CASRWTDSNQPQHF
>18|TRBV10-3|TRBJ2-3
CAISVSPTEGLSTDTQYF
>14|TRBV7-3|TRBJ2-1
CASSPRTGADEQFF
>12|TRBV10-3|TRBJ2-1
CAISALPHEQFF
>15|TRBV5-5|TRBJ1-6
CASSLDATGGSPLHF
>14|TRBV5-1|TRBJ2-1
CASSLVATANEQFF
>17|TRBV12-3/TRBV12-4|TRBJ2-3
CASSLGTRDRISDTQYF
>15|TRBV9|TRBJ2-4
CASIVTAQAKNIQYF
>13|TRBV20-1|TRBJ2-7
CSASASRRYEQYF
>18|TRBV4-1|TRBJ2-4
CASSQDEGTLLAKNIQYF
>12|TRBV6-1|TRBJ1-1
CASWTGVTEAFF
>13|TRBV12-3/TRBV12-4|TRBJ1-2
CASSVGQPYGYTF
>16|TRBV5-4|TRBJ2-1
CASSYQGRISYNEQFF
>14|TRBV3-1|TRBJ2-5
CASSQGGRLTTQYF
>15|TRBV7-9|TRBJ2-3
CASSSPLAGPDTQYF
>11|TRBV7-9|TRBJ2-5
CASSYTETQYF
>13|TRBV29-1|TRBJ1-1
CSAVSRLNTEAFF